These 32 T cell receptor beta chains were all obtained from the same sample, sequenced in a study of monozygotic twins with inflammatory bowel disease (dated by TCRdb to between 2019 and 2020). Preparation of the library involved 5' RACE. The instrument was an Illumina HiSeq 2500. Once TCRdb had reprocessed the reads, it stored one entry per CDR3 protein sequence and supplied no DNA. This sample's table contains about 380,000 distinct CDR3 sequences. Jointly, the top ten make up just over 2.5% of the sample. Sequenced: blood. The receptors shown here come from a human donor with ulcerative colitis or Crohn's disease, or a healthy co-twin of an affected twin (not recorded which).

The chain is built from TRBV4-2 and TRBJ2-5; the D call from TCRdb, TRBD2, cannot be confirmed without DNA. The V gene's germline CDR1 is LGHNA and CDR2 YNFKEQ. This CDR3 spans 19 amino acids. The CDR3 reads CASSQDLSGGDRYQETQYF.

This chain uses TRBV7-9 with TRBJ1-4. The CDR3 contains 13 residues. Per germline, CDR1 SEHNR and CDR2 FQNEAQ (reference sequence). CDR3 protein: CASSFAGNEKLFF.

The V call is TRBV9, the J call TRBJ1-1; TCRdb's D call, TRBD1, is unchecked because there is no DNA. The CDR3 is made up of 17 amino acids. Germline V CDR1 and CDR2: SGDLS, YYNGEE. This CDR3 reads CASSTSFGAGRNTEAFF.

This CDR3 is CASSSQLSQVSYEQYF. The chain carries TRBV5-1 and TRBJ2-7. The CDR3 totals 16 residues. Germline CDR1 SGHRS, CDR2 YFSETQ.

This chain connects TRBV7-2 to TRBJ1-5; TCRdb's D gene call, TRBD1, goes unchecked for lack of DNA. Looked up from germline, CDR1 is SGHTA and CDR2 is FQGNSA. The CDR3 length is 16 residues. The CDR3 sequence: CASSSGTVNSNQPQHF.

CDR3 protein: CASSLGASTDTQYF. The chain uses TRBV7-2 and TRBJ2-3. CDR3 length: 14 amino acids. CDR1 and CDR2 from the germline V gene are SGHTA and FQGNSA. The full variable domain, its missing parts supplied by reference TRBV7-2 and TRBJ2-3, is GAGVSQSPSNKVTEKGKDVELRCDPISGHTALYWYRQSLGQGLEFLIYFQGNSAPDKSGLPSDRFSAERTGGSVSTLTIQRTQQEDSAVYLCASSLGASTDTQYFGPGTRLTVL.

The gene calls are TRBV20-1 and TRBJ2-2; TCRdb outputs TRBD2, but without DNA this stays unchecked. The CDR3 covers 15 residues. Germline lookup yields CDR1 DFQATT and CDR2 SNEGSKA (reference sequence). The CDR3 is CSARGSGSGTGELFF.

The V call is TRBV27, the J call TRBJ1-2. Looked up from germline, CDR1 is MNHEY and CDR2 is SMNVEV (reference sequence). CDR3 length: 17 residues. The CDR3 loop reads CASSPGLYRAHYYGYTF.

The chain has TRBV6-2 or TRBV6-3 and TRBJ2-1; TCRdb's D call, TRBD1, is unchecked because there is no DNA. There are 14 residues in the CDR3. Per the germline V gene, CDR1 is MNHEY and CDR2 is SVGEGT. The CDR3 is CASLESGGNNEQFF.

The CDR3: CASSASGPRETQYF. The rearrangement uses TRBV7-2 and TRBJ2-5; the D call from TCRdb, TRBD2, cannot be confirmed without DNA. Germline CDR1 and CDR2: SGHTA and FQGNSA. CDR3 size: 14 residues.

The CDR3 sequence: CASSPDASGNTIYF. The rearrangement uses TRBV18 and TRBJ1-3. The CDR3 spans 14 residues. Germline CDR1 reads KGHSH; CDR2 reads LQKENI.

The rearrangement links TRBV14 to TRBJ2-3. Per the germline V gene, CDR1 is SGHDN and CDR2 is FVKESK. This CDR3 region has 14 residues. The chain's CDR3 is CASSHIGSTDTQYF.

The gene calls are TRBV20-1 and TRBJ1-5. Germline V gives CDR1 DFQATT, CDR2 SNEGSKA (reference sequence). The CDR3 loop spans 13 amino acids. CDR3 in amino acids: CSAREYSNQPQHF.

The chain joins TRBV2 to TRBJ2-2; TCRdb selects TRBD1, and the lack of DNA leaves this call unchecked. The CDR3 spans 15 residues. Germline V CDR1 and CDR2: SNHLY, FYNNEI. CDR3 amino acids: CASRPRQPQSGELFF.

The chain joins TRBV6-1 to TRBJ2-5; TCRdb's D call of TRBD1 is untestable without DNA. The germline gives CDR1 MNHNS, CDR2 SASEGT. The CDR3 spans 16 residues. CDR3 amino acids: CASSPFGGSVEETQYF.

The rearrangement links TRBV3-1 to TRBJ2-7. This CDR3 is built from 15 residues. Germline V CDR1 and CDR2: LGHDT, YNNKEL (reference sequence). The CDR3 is CASSHNAGTYYEQYF.

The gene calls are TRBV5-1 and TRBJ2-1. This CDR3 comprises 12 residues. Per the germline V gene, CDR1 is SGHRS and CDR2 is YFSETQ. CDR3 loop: CASSVQSNEQFF.

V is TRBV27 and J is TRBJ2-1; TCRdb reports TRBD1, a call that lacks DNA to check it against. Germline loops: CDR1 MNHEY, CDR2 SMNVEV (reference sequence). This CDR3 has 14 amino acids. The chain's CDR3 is CASSFRAGDNEQFF.

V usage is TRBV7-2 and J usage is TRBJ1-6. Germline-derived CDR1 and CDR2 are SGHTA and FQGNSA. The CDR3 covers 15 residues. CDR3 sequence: CASSRSLTYNSPLHF.

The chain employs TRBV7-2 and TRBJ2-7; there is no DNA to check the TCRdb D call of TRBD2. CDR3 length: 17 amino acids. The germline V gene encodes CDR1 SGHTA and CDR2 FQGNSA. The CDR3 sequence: CASSYRAGGDNSYEQYF.

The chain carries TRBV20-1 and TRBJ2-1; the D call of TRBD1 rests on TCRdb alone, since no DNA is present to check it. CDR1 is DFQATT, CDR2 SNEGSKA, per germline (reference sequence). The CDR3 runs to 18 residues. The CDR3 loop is CSARDPFTPGGRRNEQFF.

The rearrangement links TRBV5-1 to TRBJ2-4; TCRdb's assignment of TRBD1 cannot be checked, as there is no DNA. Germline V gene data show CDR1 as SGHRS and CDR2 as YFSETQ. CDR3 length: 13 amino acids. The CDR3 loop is CASSFGTGDIQYF.

The CDR3 reads CSARGTTVEEYF. The V call is TRBV20-1, the J call TRBJ2-3; TCRdb indicates TRBD1, and absent DNA this call remains unverified. The V gene's germline CDR1 is DFQATT and CDR2 SNEGSKA (reference sequence). The CDR3 is made up of 12 amino acids.

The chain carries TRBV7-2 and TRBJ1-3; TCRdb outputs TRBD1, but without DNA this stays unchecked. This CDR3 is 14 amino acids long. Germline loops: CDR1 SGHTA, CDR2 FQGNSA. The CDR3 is CASSRVGVGNTIYF.

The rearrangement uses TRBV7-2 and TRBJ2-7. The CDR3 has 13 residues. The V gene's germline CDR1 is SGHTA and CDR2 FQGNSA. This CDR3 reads CASSLRESYEQYF.

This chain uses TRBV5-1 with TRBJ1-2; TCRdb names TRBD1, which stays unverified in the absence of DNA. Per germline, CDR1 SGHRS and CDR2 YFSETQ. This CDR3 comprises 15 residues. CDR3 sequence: CASSPMGQGAIGYTF.

The CDR3 protein is CASSRLTGQNTEAFF. This chain uses TRBV14 with TRBJ1-1; checking the TCRdb D call of TRBD1 is not possible without DNA. Germline-derived CDR1 and CDR2 are SGHDN and FVKESK. CDR3 length equals 15 residues.

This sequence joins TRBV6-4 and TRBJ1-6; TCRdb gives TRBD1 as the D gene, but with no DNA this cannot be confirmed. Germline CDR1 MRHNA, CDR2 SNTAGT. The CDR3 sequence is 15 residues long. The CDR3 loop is CASHGATGNSSPLHF.

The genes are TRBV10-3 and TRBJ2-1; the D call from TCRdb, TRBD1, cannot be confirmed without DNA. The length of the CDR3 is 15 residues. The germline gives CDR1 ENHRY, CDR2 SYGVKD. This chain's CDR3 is CAISEPWTGSNEQFF.

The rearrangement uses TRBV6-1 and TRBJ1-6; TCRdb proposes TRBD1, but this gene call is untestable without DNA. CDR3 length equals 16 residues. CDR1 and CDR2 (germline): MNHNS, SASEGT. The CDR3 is CASSPGTGNYNSPLHF.

CDR3 amino acids: CAWSVRARANQPQHF. V is TRBV30 and J is TRBJ1-5; the TRBD1 assignment by TCRdb is unverifiable without DNA. Germline V gene data show CDR1 as GTSNPN and CDR2 as SVGIG (reference sequence). This CDR3 comprises 15 residues.

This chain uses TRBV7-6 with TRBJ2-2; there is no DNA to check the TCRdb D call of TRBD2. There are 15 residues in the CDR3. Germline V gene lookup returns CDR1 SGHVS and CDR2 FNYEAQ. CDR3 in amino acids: CASSLSAGNTGELFF.